This TCR beta chain is drawn from a study of blood T cells in healthy people across ages. On the study more broadly: For every two T cells, template switching captured about one barcoded beta molecule.

A second roughly 6 to 11 cycle PCR used barcoded and J-beta primers. TCRdb re-called the 5' RACE reads with MiXCR, one entry per CDR3 protein. The table has hundreds of thousands of distinct CDR3 sequences, about 53% seen once. Germline V CDR1 and CDR2: SGHRS, YFSETQ. This CDR3 has 13 residues. V lost 3 bases and J lost 6, with 11 bases in between. The authors extracted at least 6 micrograms of total RNA per sample. The receptor was isolated from a man older than 75 in good health. Source material: blood. The V call is TRBV5-1, the J call TRBJ2-3; D unclear. The CDR3 reads CASSWLTRDTQYF. The CDR3, as DNA: TGCGCCAGCAGCTGGCTAACCAGGGATACGCAGTATTTT.